What follows describes a single T cell receptor (beta chain). With 6 bases removed from V and 6 bases from J, the gap between germline ends came to 8 bases. The CDR3 is 11 amino acids. Germline CDR1 and CDR2: MNHEY and SVGAGI. Repertoires were generated with immunoSEQ multiplex PCR, while TCRdb's copy carries only in-frame clones and drops some. This table holds more than 110,000 clones, roughly 91% found once. This sample was taken from a study of T cell responses to AZD1222 COVID-19 vaccine. The TCR originated in an adult who received the AZD1222 COVID-19 vaccine. The material was peripheral blood, obtained 28 days after the second AZD1222 dose. The J gene is TRBJ1-1, the V gene TRBV6-5, with D unresolved. CDR3 bases: TGTGCCAGCAGAAGGTGGGCTGAAGCTTTCTTT. Translating it yields CASRRWAEAFF.